This T cell receptor beta chain was sequenced during a study of T-cell reconstitution after alpha-beta-depleted transplantation in children. Germline CDR1 reads SGHRS; CDR2 reads YFSETQ. This CDR3 spans 16 amino acids. This clonotype was observed at least ten times. The antigen remains unidentified. A read error may produce the germline difference seen at one junction end. Using unique molecular identifiers, the investigators prepared the TCRbeta library. TCRdb redid the calling of the PCR reads with MiXCR, one entry per CDR3 protein. The data show 280,000 or so distinct CDR3 sequences, 11% seen once. Study outcomes and limitations: A year had passed since transplant, and T-cell counts and diversity by then came mostly from newly produced T cells. Reportedly, only several hundred clones from non-depleted graft cells drove alpha-beta T-cell counts at about two months.

The source material was peripheral blood, sampled 180 days after TCRalphabeta/CD19-depleted stem cell transplant. The chain has TRBV5-1 and TRBJ2-1; D may match TRBD1 or TRBD2 (6 bases each). This TCR derives from a male patient aged 2 to 10 who had a stem cell transplant for chronic granulomatous disease, so the T cells may come from the graft donor. The CDR3 here is CASSLVGGSGANQQFF. As DNA, the CDR3 is TGCGCCAGCAGCTTGGTAGGAGGGTCGGGGGCCAATCAGCAGTTCTTC.